A single sample is the source of the 31 T cell receptor beta chains below, sequenced in a study of blood T cells in healthy people across ages (dated by TCRdb to between 2014 and 2016). The library was obtained by 5' RACE. Sequencing instrument: Illumina HiSeq 2500. A second roughly 6 to 12 cycle PCR used a sample-barcoded 5' primer and a J-beta primer mix. In-frame beta chains were kept once TCRdb had trimmed the public reads at Q25 with fastp and called clones with MiXCR. Under each unique CDR3 protein, matching rows form one entry showing the most common genes and DNA. Across this sample there are about 1.4 million distinct CDR3 sequences, with approximately 59% seen only once. Of the sample, more than 6% falls within the top ten clones. Sequencing was carried out using blood. Source of these receptors: a man younger than 30 in good health.

The J gene is TRBJ1-4, the V gene TRBV6-6; D might be TRBD1 (6 bases). The V gene's germline CDR1 is MNHNY and CDR2 SVGAGI (reference sequence). CDR3 size: 14 residues. V dropped 4 bases and J dropped 8 bases, with 14 bases sitting between them. The CDR3 reads CASSFTGGEEKLFF. CDR3 coding DNA: TGTGCCAGCAGTTTTACGGGGGGCGAAGAAAAACTGTTTTTT.

The V call is TRBV7-9, the J call TRBJ2-1; 10 bases are shared with TRBD2. The CDR3 runs to 16 residues. The J segment lost 3 bases and the V segment lost 5 bases, leaving 7 bases of the junction unmatched. Germline V CDR1 and CDR2: SEHNR, FQNEAQ (reference sequence). CDR3 coding DNA: TGTGCCAGCAGCCCCCGACTAGCGGGCAGCTACAATGAGCAGTTCTTC. Translation gives CASSPRLAGSYNEQFF. Full variable domain (rest looked up from reference TRBV7-9 and TRBJ2-1): DTGVSQNPRHKITKRGQNVTFRCDPISEHNRLYWYRQTLGQGPEFLTYFQNEAQLEKSRLLSDRFSAERPKGSFSTLEIQRTEQGDSAMYLCASSPRLAGSYNEQFFGPGTRLTVL.

This clonotype was seen only a few times. The chain carries TRBV28 and TRBJ2-7; D ambiguous. Per germline, CDR1 MDHEN and CDR2 SYDVKM. CDR3 length: 11 residues. Trimming took 5 bases from V and 7 from J, leaving 9 bases between them. Written as DNA, the CDR3 is TGTGCCAGCAGTCGAGCTCGGGAGCAGTACTTC. Protein sequence: CASSRAREQYF.

This clonotype was recorded once. The chain employs TRBV4-2 and TRBJ2-1; D not certain. Germline assignment: CDR1 LGHNA and CDR2 YNFKEQ. The CDR3 runs 17 residues. The V gene lost 3 bases and the J gene lost 3 bases, with 18 bases spanning the gap. The CDR3 is CASSHFPTSVNYNEQFF. In DNA, the CDR3 is TGTGCCAGCAGCCACTTCCCGACTTCCGTCAACTACAATGAGCAGTTCTTC.

This clonotype was seen repeatedly, ten times or more. The chain joins TRBV5-1 to TRBJ2-7, with D uncertain. The germline gives CDR1 SGHRS, CDR2 YFSETQ. This CDR3 spans 14 amino acids. V shed 0 bases and J shed 3 bases, with 10 bases lying between them. The CDR3 nucleotides read TGCGCCAGCAGCTTGGATTCGACCAACTACGAGCAGTACTTC. The encoded protein is CASSLDSTNYEQYF.

This clonotype has a single count. V usage is TRBV4-1 and J usage is TRBJ1-1, with a possible D match to TRBD1 (5 bases). The CDR3 runs to 14 residues. V dropped 0 bases and J dropped 7 bases, with 12 bases sitting between them. The V gene's germline CDR1 is MGHRA and CDR2 YSYEKL. The CDR3 loop reads CASSQDGGDYEAFF. CDR3 nucleotide sequence: TGCGCCAGCAGCCAAGATGGGGGGGACTATGAAGCTTTCTTT.

The rearrangement joins TRBV20-1 to TRBJ2-3; possibly TRBD1 or TRBD2 for D (5 bases each). Germline V gene sequence: CDR1 DFQATT, CDR2 SNEGSKA (reference sequence). Between the trimmed V and J ends, which lost 6 bases and 3 bases, there was a span of 13 bases. This CDR3 contains 13 residues. CDR3 DNA: TGCAGTGCGTCGAGGGACGGTACAGATACGCAGTATTTT. This translates into CSASRDGTDTQYF.

J is TRBJ2-2 and V is TRBV24-1; D might be TRBD1 or TRBD2, each matching 5 bases. V was pared by 9 bases and J by 5 bases, with 18 bases between. The CDR3 sequence is 15 residues long. Germline assignment: CDR1 KGHDR and CDR2 SFDVKD. CDR3 protein: CATGPRGRRTGELFF. For the CDR3, the DNA is TGTGCCACCGGACCAAGGGGACGGCGTACCGGGGAGCTGTTTTTT.

The rearrangement links TRBV7-8 to TRBJ2-3, with TRBD2 matching 10 bases. The CDR3 loop spans 17 amino acids. The V gene end was trimmed by 4 bases and the J gene end by 0 bases; junction bases not matched to a gene: 7. Germline CDR1 reads SGHVS; CDR2 reads FQNEAQ. This chain's CDR3 is CASSSLASGGSTDTQYF. The CDR3 nucleotides read TGTGCCAGCAGCTCCCTCGCTAGCGGGGGAAGCACAGATACGCAGTATTTT.

The V gene is TRBV6-5, the J gene TRBJ2-7, with TRBD2 matching 10 bases. The CDR3 spans 15 residues. From germline, CDR1 is MNHEY and CDR2 SVGAGI. V trimming: 0 bases; J trimming: 4 bases; junction bases outside the gene matches: 3. The CDR3 here is CASSYSTSGLYEQYF. CDR3 DNA: TGTGCCAGCAGTTACTCGACTAGCGGGTTATACGAGCAGTACTTC.

This chain links TRBV7-9 with TRBJ2-1; 8 nucleotides match TRBD2. Germline CDR1 is SEHNR and CDR2 is FQNEAQ (reference sequence). This CDR3 is built from 14 residues. CDR3 nucleotides: TGTGCAACACGGGGGGGAAGGAGGGACGATGAGCAGTTCTTC. Its translation is CATRGGRRDDEQFF.

This clonotype was seen once. V and J are TRBV12-3 or TRBV12-4 and TRBJ2-3; 8 positions match TRBD2. J was trimmed by 2 bases and V by 7 bases; bases with no gene match: 8. The CDR3 runs 15 residues. As DNA, the CDR3 is TGTGCCAGCATCACCGGGGGGGCCATCACAGATACGCAGTATTTT. It yields the protein CASITGGAITDTQYF.

This chain uses TRBV6-1 with TRBJ1-2; D is undetermined. Trimming cost V 4 bases and J 3 bases, with 9 bases left between them. The CDR3 contains 13 residues. Germline loops: CDR1 MNHNS, CDR2 SASEGT. The CDR3 spells CASSGWYDYGYTF. The CDR3 nucleotides are TGTGCCAGCAGTGGGTGGTATGACTATGGCTACACCTTC.

The rearrangement links TRBV12-3 or TRBV12-4 to TRBJ1-2; D perhaps matches TRBD1 (5 bases). Trimming stripped 5 bases from V and 7 bases from J, with 17 bases between. The CDR3 runs 14 residues. CDR3 region: CASSDPDKGFGYTF. The CDR3 nucleotides read TGTGCCAGCAGTGATCCGGACAAGGGGTTTGGCTACACCTTC.

This clonotype has more than one count but fewer than ten. The V and J genes are TRBV20-1 and TRBJ2-5, with 9 bases aligning to TRBD2. CDR3 length equals 16 residues. J lost 0 bases, V lost 7 bases, and 12 bases had no gene match. Germline values: CDR1 DFQATT, CDR2 SNEGSKA (reference sequence). The CDR3 here is CSVPSRRGGNQETQYF. The DNA of the CDR3 is TGCAGTGTCCCCAGTCGGCGGGGGGGCAACCAAGAGACCCAGTACTTC.

This clonotype was found a few times. The chain couples TRBV4-1 to TRBJ1-4; no clear D. The V end lost 2 bases, the J end lost 11 bases, and 9 bases lay between the germline ends. Germline-derived CDR1 and CDR2 are MGHRA and YSYEKL. This CDR3 region has 12 residues. CDR3 sequence reads: CASSQLDWKLFF. The CDR3 DNA sequence: TGCGCCAGCAGCCAACTGGATTGGAAACTGTTTTTT.

The V call is TRBV12-3 or TRBV12-4, the J call TRBJ1-2; D gene unclear. V was trimmed by 3 bases and J by 3 bases, leaving 8 bases between them. The CDR3 spans 13 residues. The CDR3 DNA sequence: TGTGCCAGCAGTTTGTCACCGGACTATGGCTACACCTTC. Translating gives CASSLSPDYGYTF.

The gene calls are TRBV28 and TRBJ2-7; maybe TRBD1 (5 bases). V gave up 10 bases and J gave up 1 base, with 17 bases separating them. The V gene's germline CDR1 is MDHEN and CDR2 SYDVKM. The CDR3 spans 14 residues. The CDR3 region has the DNA TGTGCCACACCCATAGGGGTAGGATCCTACGAGCAGTACTTC. This translates into CATPIGVGSYEQYF.

The V call is TRBV20-1, the J call TRBJ1-1, with D perhaps matching TRBD1 (5 bases). Germline CDR1 DFQATT, CDR2 SNEGSKA (reference sequence). Trimming pared 4 bases from V and 7 bases from J, leaving 13 bases between. This CDR3 spans 12 amino acids. The CDR3 protein is CSAMVGRSEAFF. The CDR3 DNA sequence: TGCAGTGCTATGGTGGGACGGAGTGAAGCTTTCTTT.

This clonotype has only one observation. CDR3 nucleotide sequence: TGCAGTGCTAGACTTCTGGACAGGGGGAAGCGGGAACCATACGAGCAGTACTTC. This codes for CSARLLDRGKREPYEQYF. This sequence joins TRBV20-1 and TRBJ2-7, with 10 bases matching TRBD1. V lost 2 bases to trimming and J lost 4 bases; unmatched junction nucleotides: 17. Germline loops: CDR1 DFQATT, CDR2 SNEGSKA (reference sequence). The CDR3 loop spans 18 amino acids.

The chain uses TRBV20-1 and TRBJ2-3, with D uncertain. V lost 6 bases and J 2 bases, leaving 12 bases between the germline ends. This CDR3 comprises 13 residues. Per germline, CDR1 DFQATT and CDR2 SNEGSKA (reference sequence). The CDR3: CSAYGKYTDTQYF. CDR3 coding DNA: TGCAGTGCGTATGGGAAGTACACAGATACGCAGTATTTT.

This chain links TRBV4-1 with TRBJ2-2; 9 positions match TRBD2. V was pared by 2 bases and J by 1 base, with 8 bases of the junction left unmatched. The CDR3 covers 18 residues. The germline V gene encodes CDR1 MGHRA and CDR2 YSYEKL. CDR3 DNA sequence: TGCGCCAGCAGCCAACTACGGCGGGGGGGGCTGAACACCGGGGAGCTGTTTTTT. This translates into CASSQLRRGGLNTGELFF.

The J gene is TRBJ2-3, the V gene TRBV24-1, with 8 nucleotides matching TRBD1. Germline V gives CDR1 KGHDR, CDR2 SFDVKD. Trimming removed 4 bases from V and 2 bases from J; junction bases left unmatched: 10. The CDR3 loop spans 17 amino acids. The CDR3 sequence is CATSDARTGQLTDTQYF. CDR3 bases: TGTGCCACCAGTGACGCCCGGACAGGGCAACTCACAGATACGCAGTATTTT.

This clonotype has a single count. The chain uses TRBV12-3 or TRBV12-4 and TRBJ2-1, with D hard to call. This CDR3 spans 14 amino acids. V gave up 5 bases and J gave up 2 bases, with 10 bases separating them. This CDR3 is CASSPHTPYNEQFF. As DNA, the CDR3 is TGTGCCAGCAGTCCCCATACTCCCTACAATGAGCAGTTCTTC.

This clonotype was seen a few times. V and J are TRBV6-4 and TRBJ2-3; the match to TRBD2 covers 13 bases. The CDR3 extends over 15 amino acids. With 0 bases clipped from V and 6 bases from J, the junction kept 0 bases outside the gene matches. Germline CDR1 reads MRHNA; CDR2 reads SNTAGT. The DNA of the CDR3 is TGTGCCAGCAGTGACTCGACTAGCGGGGGGGATACGCAGTATTTT. It codes for CASSDSTSGGDTQYF.

The chain couples TRBV6-5 to TRBJ2-1; tentatively, D is TRBD1 or TRBD2 (6 bases each). Trimming left V 2 bases short and J 4 bases short, with 18 bases between. Germline V gene lookup returns CDR1 MNHEY and CDR2 SVGAGI. This CDR3 has 17 residues. CDR3 region: CASSYAGIGQPYNEQFF. The DNA of the CDR3 is TGTGCCAGCAGTTACGCGGGAATCGGACAGCCATACAATGAGCAGTTCTTC.

The chain recombines TRBV11-2 with TRBJ2-3; the D gene is possibly TRBD1 (5 bases). Trimming took off 7 bases at V and 3 bases at J, with 20 bases between the two ends. This CDR3 contains 16 residues. Germline CDR1 and CDR2: SGHAT and FQNNGV. CDR3 DNA sequence: TGTGCCAGCAACTCGCGCCTCGTGGGGCGGACAGATACGCAGTATTTT. Protein sequence: CASNSRLVGRTDTQYF.

The rearrangement uses TRBV3-1 and TRBJ1-1; unclear D gene. The CDR3 runs 15 residues. Trimming stripped 7 bases from V and 1 base from J, with 16 bases between. CDR1 and CDR2 from the germline V gene are LGHDT and YNNKEL (reference sequence). The CDR3 loop reads CASTHRPAANTEAFF. The DNA of the CDR3 is TGTGCCAGCACCCACCGGCCAGCCGCGAACACTGAAGCTTTCTTT.

The chain links TRBV6-5 to TRBJ1-6, with TRBD1 matching 10 bases. The CDR3 spans 17 residues. The junction had 13 bases not matched to a gene; V was cut back by 6 bases and J by 8 bases. The germline gives CDR1 MNHEY, CDR2 SVGAGI. CDR3 nucleotides: TGTGCCAGCAGCGACTCCGGGACAGGGGATTATGATTCACCCCTCCACTTT. It codes for CASSDSGTGDYDSPLHF.

Details on this clonotype: Relative to the germline gene, one junction end is altered; a read error may explain this. This chain links TRBV11-2 with TRBJ1-6; unclear D gene. Germline loops: CDR1 SGHAT, CDR2 FQNNGV. The CDR3 extends over 15 amino acids. The CDR3 protein is CASSVAEGANSPLHF. DNA for the CDR3: TGTGCCAGCAGCGTAGCTGAGGGAGCTAATTCACCTCTCCACTTT.

This clonotype was detected only a few times. The J gene is TRBJ2-7, the V gene TRBV19; a possible D gene is TRBD1 (5 bases). Germline assignment: CDR1 LNHDA and CDR2 SQIVND (reference sequence). Trimming stripped 6 bases from V and 3 bases from J, with 15 bases between. The CDR3 has 14 amino acids. CDR3 coding DNA: TGTGCCAGTAGAGGGTTCTGGGGCGACTACGAGCAGTACTTC. This codes for CASRGFWGDYEQYF.